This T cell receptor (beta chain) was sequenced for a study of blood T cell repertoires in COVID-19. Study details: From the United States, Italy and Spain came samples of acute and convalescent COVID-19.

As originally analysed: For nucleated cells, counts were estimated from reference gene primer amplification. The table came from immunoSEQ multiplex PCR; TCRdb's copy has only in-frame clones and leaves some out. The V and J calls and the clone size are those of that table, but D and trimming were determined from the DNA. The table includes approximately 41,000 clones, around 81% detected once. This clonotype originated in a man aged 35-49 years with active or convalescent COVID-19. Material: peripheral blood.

CDR3 bases: TGTGCCAGCACCCTGGGGGCAAACTATGGCTACACCTTC. Protein product: CASTLGANYGYTF. The chain uses TRBV28 and TRBJ1-2, with D possibly TRBD1 on 6 matching bases. The V gene's germline CDR1 is MDHEN and CDR2 SYDVKM. The CDR3 spans 13 residues. Trimming left V 7 bases short and J 2 bases short, with 11 bases between.